This T cell receptor (beta chain) was captured in a study of blood T cells in healthy people across ages. A minimum of 7 million PBMCs was isolated per sample. Sample-barcoded 5' priming and a J-beta primer mix drove a second PCR of roughly 6 to 12 cycles. Every cDNA was tagged by a template-switch adaptor with 12 random nucleotides. Each CDR3 protein gets one entry after TCRdb re-called the 5' RACE reads with MiXCR. The sample yields over 950,000 distinct CDR3 sequences, 51% seen once. CDR3 length equals 13 residues. Germline V gene data show CDR1 as SGHTA and CDR2 as FQGTGA. V was cut by 0 bases and J by 9 bases, with 12 bases left in between.

The V gene is TRBV7-3, the J gene TRBJ2-7, with D perhaps matching TRBD2 (5 bases). The sequence was collected from a woman aged 60-75 years in good health. The sequenced sample was blood. CDR3 DNA: TGTGCCAGCAGCTTAACGGGAGAGTGTGTGCAGTACTTC. Amino acids: CASSLTGECVQYF.